This TCR beta chain was found in a study of identical twins. This clonotype was observed a handful of times. TCRdb re-called the 5' RACE reads with MiXCR, one entry per CDR3 protein. The table has approximately 1.8 million distinct CDR3 sequences, roughly a third seen once. CDR1 and CDR2 (germline): MDHEN, SYDVKM. The CDR3 runs to 10 residues. With V trimmed by 6 bases and J by 11 bases, 2 bases remained unmatched. The chain has TRBV28 and TRBJ1-1, with 8 bases matching TRBD1. The sequence was collected from a newborn girl in good health. Input material: cord blood. The CDR3 here is CASRDREAFF. For the CDR3, the DNA is TGTGCCAGCAGGGACAGGGAGGCTTTCTTT.